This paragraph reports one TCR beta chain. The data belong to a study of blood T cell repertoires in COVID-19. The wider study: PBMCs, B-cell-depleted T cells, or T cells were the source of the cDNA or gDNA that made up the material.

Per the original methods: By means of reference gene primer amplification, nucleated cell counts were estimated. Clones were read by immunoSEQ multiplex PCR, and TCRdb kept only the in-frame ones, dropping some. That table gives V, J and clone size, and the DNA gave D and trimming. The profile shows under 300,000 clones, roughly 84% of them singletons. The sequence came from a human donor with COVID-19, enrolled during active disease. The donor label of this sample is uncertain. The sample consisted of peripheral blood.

This chain's CDR3 is CSALTGNTEAFF. The CDR3 coding sequence is TGCAGCGCCCTGACAGGGAACACTGAAGCTTTCTTT. V usage is TRBV29-1 and J usage is TRBJ1-1, with D possibly TRBD1 on 6 matching bases. CDR1 and CDR2 from the germline V gene are SQVTM and ANQGSEA. V was clipped by 7 bases and J by 1 base, with 10 bases between them. The CDR3 runs to 12 residues.